The rows below give T cell receptor beta chains drawn from one sample of a study of early T cells in non-severe SARS-CoV-2 infection. TCRdb analysed the 5' RACE reads with MiXCR anew, one entry per CDR3 protein. In the table there are about 67,000 distinct CDR3 sequences, 9% to 10% of which are singletons. The sample consisted of whole blood, taken at baseline. These receptors all come from an adult who was a healthcare worker with PCR-confirmed SARS-CoV-2 infection or an uninfected control (not recorded which). Each CDR3 is given with its conserved first and last residue. Each record gives: J gene, D gene, clone size, V gene, CDR3 DNA, CDR3 protein. A D gene is named only where the DNA matches it firmly. The size field is filled for only some rows; it gives once, few, many or a size class.

J: TRBJ1-5
D: TRBD1
size: NA
V: TRBV28
DNA: TGTGCCAGCAGTTTACCGGACAGGGAAAATCAGCCCCAGCATTTT
CDR3: CASSLPDRENQPQHF

J: TRBJ2-7
D: NA
size: NA
V: TRBV2
DNA: TGTGCCAGCAGAAGGGGTGGGTCCTCCTACGAGCAGTACTTC
CDR3: CASRRGGSSYEQYF

J: TRBJ2-2
D: TRBD2
size: many
V: TRBV5-4
DNA: TGTGCCTGCTCTTCCGGGACTAGCGGGCCCGGGGAGCTGTTTTTT
CDR3: CACSSGTSGPGELFF

J: TRBJ2-4
D: TRBD1
size: many
V: TRBV20-1
DNA: TGCAGTGCTAGAGATCCACAGGGGCTGGCCAAAAACATTCAGTACTTC
CDR3: CSARDPQGLAKNIQYF

J: TRBJ1-2
D: TRBD1
size: NA
V: TRBV28
DNA: TGTGCCAGCAGTTTCGCAGGGGGACCTAACTATGGCTACACCTTC
CDR3: CASSFAGGPNYGYTF

J: TRBJ1-1
D: NA
size: many
V: TRBV5-1
DNA: TGCGCCAGCAGCTTGGCGTCAGGTATGAACACTGAAGCTTTCTTT
CDR3: CASSLASGMNTEAFF

J: TRBJ1-1
D: NA
size: few
V: TRBV27
DNA: TGTGCCAGCAGGCTAGGTTTGGAAGCTTTCTTT
CDR3: CASRLGLEAFF

J: TRBJ2-1
D: TRBD2
size: many
V: TRBV6-5
DNA: TGTGCCAGCAGTTACGGAGCGGGAAGGGTCAATGAGCAGTTCTTC
CDR3: CASSYGAGRVNEQFF

J: TRBJ1-1
D: NA
size: many
V: TRBV5-6
DNA: TGTGCCAGCACCTTTAACACTGAAGCTTTCTTT
CDR3: CASTFNTEAFF

J: TRBJ1-3
D: TRBD1
size: few
V: TRBV6-5
DNA: TGTGCCAGCAGATCCGGGCGTGGGACAGGGGGCCTCACTGGAAACACCATATATTTT
CDR3: CASRSGRGTGGLTGNTIYF

J: TRBJ2-1
D: NA
size: NA
V: TRBV7-8
DNA: TGTGCCAGCAGCGAAGAATTCAGTGAGCAGTTCTTC
CDR3: CASSEEFSEQFF

J: TRBJ2-7
D: TRBD1
size: few
V: TRBV20-1
DNA: TGCAGTGCTGACCCCGGGACAGGGGGCTACGAGCAGTACTTC
CDR3: CSADPGTGGYEQYF

J: TRBJ2-1
D: NA
size: many
V: TRBV29-1
DNA: TGCAGCGTCTCAGATCCCGATGAGCAGTTCTTC
CDR3: CSVSDPDEQFF

J: TRBJ2-2
D: NA
size: many
V: TRBV28
DNA: TGTGCCAGCATTACTTGGGGGCCTGCGAACACCGGGGAGCTGTTTTTT
CDR3: CASITWGPANTGELFF

J: TRBJ2-3
D: NA
size: NA
V: TRBV19
DNA: TGTGCCAGTAGTATGACACTCACAGATACGCAGTATTTT
CDR3: CASSMTLTDTQYF

J: TRBJ1-1
D: NA
size: many
V: TRBV5-6
DNA: TGTGCCAGCAGCTTGGGGGGGCGTCGGACTGAAGCTTTCTTT
CDR3: CASSLGGRRTEAFF

J: TRBJ2-7
D: NA
size: NA
V: TRBV6-6
DNA: TGTGCCAGCAGTGGACCTAGCGTCGGAGTGAACTACGAGCAGTACTTC
CDR3: CASSGPSVGVNYEQYF

J: TRBJ1-6
D: TRBD1
size: few
V: TRBV7-3
DNA: TGTGCCAGCAGGGTCGGGGACAGAAGAAATTCACCCCTCCACTTT
CDR3: CASRVGDRRNSPLHF

J: TRBJ2-7
D: TRBD2
size: NA
V: TRBV7-2
DNA: TGTGCCAGCAGCCTGACTAGCGGGCCTATCTACGAGCAGTACTTC
CDR3: CASSLTSGPIYEQYF

J: TRBJ2-1
D: NA
size: few
V: TRBV29-1
DNA: TGCAGCGTCGAGGTAGGGGGGTCCTGGGATGAGCAGTTCTTC
CDR3: CSVEVGGSWDEQFF

J: TRBJ2-5
D: NA
size: NA
V: TRBV29-1
DNA: TGCAGCGTTGATTGGCGGGCTCAAGAGACCCAGTACTTC
CDR3: CSVDWRAQETQYF

J: TRBJ1-1
D: TRBD1
size: few
V: TRBV6-5
DNA: TGTGCCAGCAGTTACTCCGTTTGGGACAGGGTATATGGTTATACTGAAGCTTTCTTT
CDR3: CASSYSVWDRVYGYTEAFF

J: TRBJ1-2
D: NA
size: few
V: TRBV18
DNA: TGTGCCAGCTCACCCCTGATGGACAGTGGCTACACCTTC
CDR3: CASSPLMDSGYTF

J: TRBJ2-1
D: TRBD2
size: many
V: TRBV6-6
DNA: TGTGCCAGCAGACTAGCGGGAGGGAGCTCCTACAATGAGCAGTTCTTC
CDR3: CASRLAGGSSYNEQFF

J: TRBJ2-5
D: NA
size: few
V: TRBV12-3/TRBV12-4
DNA: TGTGCCAGCAGTCCCAGAGGGGGCCAAGAGACCCAGTACTTC
CDR3: CASSPRGGQETQYF

J: TRBJ2-2
D: NA
size: NA
V: TRBV3-1
DNA: TGTGCCAGCAGCTTTCTCGGGAGTTTCGACACCGGGGAGCTGTTTTTT
CDR3: CASSFLGSFDTGELFF

J: TRBJ2-3
D: TRBD2
size: NA
V: TRBV10-3
DNA: TGTGCCATCAGGGGCTTCGGGCGGGAGGACCCTTATACGCAGTATTTT
CDR3: CAIRGFGREDPYTQYF

J: TRBJ2-5
D: NA
size: NA
V: TRBV7-9
DNA: TGTGCCAGCAGCTCAGTGGTGGGGATGCAGACCCAGTACTTC
CDR3: CASSSVVGMQTQYF

J: TRBJ2-7
D: TRBD1
size: many
V: TRBV29-1
DNA: TGCAGCGCGGGACAGGGGATCTACGAGCAGTACTTC
CDR3: CSAGQGIYEQYF

J: TRBJ2-7
D: TRBD2
size: NA
V: TRBV6-5
DNA: TGTGCCAGCAGTTACTCGAAGAATCTAGCGGGAGTCCCCTACGAGCAGTACTTC
CDR3: CASSYSKNLAGVPYEQYF

J: TRBJ2-7
D: NA
size: many
V: TRBV25-1
DNA: TGTGCCAGCAGTGAACGGCAGGGTACCTCCTACGAGCAGTACTTC
CDR3: CASSERQGTSYEQYF